This TCR beta chain originates from a study of blood T cell repertoires in COVID-19. Source study methods: By means of reference gene primer amplification, nucleated cell counts were estimated. The method was immunoSEQ multiplex PCR; TCRdb's version includes in-frame clones alone and lacks a portion of them. V and J calls and clone size follow that table, whereas D and trimming were derived from the DNA. The sample carries 150,000 to 200,000 clones, about 79% recorded once. The V gene end was trimmed by 4 bases and the J gene end by 0 bases; junction bases not matched to a gene: 11. This CDR3 region has 17 residues. Looked up from germline, CDR1 is SNHLY and CDR2 is FYNNEI. Participants came from roughly 25 US areas, aged about 18 to 89 years. What the recovered Cohort 3 donors had was two negative PCRs, clearance, or symptom resolution.

Sequenced: PBMCs or T cells enriched from blood (not recorded which). This rearrangement joins TRBV2 to TRBJ1-2; 7 bases match TRBD1. The source of this sequence is a man aged 50-59 years who had recovered from COVID-19. In DNA form, the CDR3 reads TGTGCCAGCAGTGGTCGGGGGACGGGACAGTCTAACTATGGCTACACCTTC. Encoded protein: CASSGRGTGQSNYGYTF.